The entry below describes one T cell receptor (beta chain). Assay used: immunoSEQ multiplex PCR; TCRdb lists only in-frame clones, some missing. The profile shows some 73,000 clones, about 86% of them singletons. Per the germline V gene, CDR1 is MNHEY and CDR2 is SMNVEV (reference sequence). The CDR3 is 13 residues long. Deletions cut 8 bases from V and 5 bases from J, with 15 bases between. The data were obtained in a study of OX40 agonist ivuxolimab in advanced cancers. The sequencing used CD4+ or CD8+ T cells sorted from blood, collected in a trial of the OX40 agonist ivuxolimab. The clonotype originates from an adult with an advanced solid tumor such as melanoma, head and neck, liver or kidney cancer. The V gene is TRBV27, the J gene TRBJ1-2; a possible D gene is TRBD1 (5 bases). CDR3: CASFGRVEYGYTF. CDR3 DNA sequence: TGTGCCAGCTTCGGCAGGGTTGAGTATGGCTACACCTTC.